The clone carrying this T cell receptor beta chain turned up a few times. Individual cDNA molecules carried attached unique molecular identifiers. A single record per CDR3 protein comes from TCRdb applying MiXCR to the 5' RACE reads. The repertoire holds roughly 51,000 distinct CDR3 sequences, with 5.5% to 8% as singletons. The V and J ends lost 6 bases and 7 bases, in that order; junction bases with no gene match: 17. This CDR3 is built from 17 residues. CDR1 MNHEY and CDR2 SVGAGI come from the germline V gene. The data belong to a study of early T cells in non-severe SARS-CoV-2 infection. This clonotype was sampled from an adult who was a healthcare worker with PCR-confirmed SARS-CoV-2 infection or an uninfected control (not recorded which). The chain combines TRBV6-5 with TRBJ1-4, with 7 nucleotides matching TRBD1. Here the sequenced sample was whole blood, taken at baseline. The CDR3 protein is CASSKTLYRGGGEKLFF. The CDR3 DNA reads as TGTGCCAGCAGCAAGACTCTATACAGGGGTGGAGGTGAAAAACTGTTTTTT.